The 30 T cell receptor beta chains in this list originate from one sample, sequenced in a study of cytomegalovirus exposure and HLA in healthy donors. A multiplex PCR was run with 60 Vbeta primers and 13 Jbeta primers. The repertoire was sequenced with immunoSEQ multiplex PCR; TCRdb's copy has only in-frame clones and lacks some. The data show 200,000 or so clones, about 90% seen once. Material for sequencing was PBMCs. The receptors come from a girl in the first two years of life in good health and CMV-seronegative.

The chain has TRBV7-8 and TRBJ1-1, with D perhaps TRBD1 (6 bases). The CDR3 is 15 residues long. The V end was cut by 5 bases, the J end by 2 bases, with 15 bases between. In germline, CDR1 is SGHVS, CDR2 FQNEAQ. The CDR3 here is CASSPTGTTNTEAFF. Written as DNA, the CDR3 is TGTGCCAGCAGCCCCACCGGGACAACCAACACTGAAGCTTTCTTT.

The V call is TRBV2, the J call TRBJ2-3; perhaps TRBD2 as D (5 bases). CDR3 length equals 15 residues. Trimming cost V 1 base and J 3 bases, with 11 bases left between them. Germline V CDR1 and CDR2: SNHLY, FYNNEI. The CDR3 is CASSEGRVPTDTQYF. CDR3 DNA sequence: TGTGCCAGCAGTGAAGGGCGGGTGCCAACAGATACGCAGTATTTT.

The chain uses TRBV9 and TRBJ2-3; 16 bases match TRBD2. V lost 2 bases, J lost 6 bases, and 3 bases stayed unmatched. In germline, CDR1 is SGDLS, CDR2 YYNGEE. The CDR3 totals 16 residues. CDR3 nucleotides: TGTGCCAGCAGCGTGGGACTAGCGGGGGGGGTGGATACGCAGTATTTT. It is translated as CASSVGLAGGVDTQYF.

This rearrangement joins TRBV5-1 to TRBJ1-1, with D possibly being TRBD1 (5 bases). The CDR3 contains 15 residues. The V gene's germline CDR1 is SGHRS and CDR2 YFSETQ. V was shortened by 2 bases and J by 5 bases, with 16 bases between the two germline ends. The CDR3 DNA follows: TGCGCCAGCAGCTTCAAGGGGCCGACCTCTACTGAAGCTTTCTTT. It translates to CASSFKGPTSTEAFF. Drawing the rest from reference TRBV5-1 and TRBJ1-1, the complete variable domain is KAGVTQTPRYLIKTRGQQVTLSCSPISGHRSVSWYQQTPGQGLQFLFEYFSETQRNKGNFPGRFSGRQFSNSRSEMNVSTLELGDSALYLCASSFKGPTSTEAFFGQGTRLTVV.

The rearrangement joins TRBV7-8 to TRBJ2-1; 9 positions agree with TRBD2. The junction had 19 bases not matched to a gene; V was cut back by 6 bases and J by 4 bases. Per the germline V gene, CDR1 is SGHVS and CDR2 is FQNEAQ. The CDR3 has 19 residues. CDR3 DNA: TGTGCCAGCAGTTCCCTAAGGGGGCTACTAGCGGGTTTTTACAATGAGCAGTTCTTC. Amino acids: CASSSLRGLLAGFYNEQFF.

This chain links TRBV12-5 with TRBJ2-3, with D possibly being TRBD1 (5 bases). The germline CDR1 and CDR2 sequences are LGHNT and FRNRAP. Trimming shortened V by 0 bases and J by 4 bases, and 14 bases separated the two germline ends. The CDR3 spans 16 residues. In DNA, the CDR3 is TGTGCTAGTGGTTTGGTACTGGCCAAGGGGCCAGATACGCAGTATTTT. Amino acids: CASGLVLAKGPDTQYF. Combining the CDR3 with reference TRBV12-5 and TRBJ2-3 gives the whole variable domain DARVTQTPRHKVTEMGQEVTMRCQPILGHNTVFWYRQTMMQGLELLAYFRNRAPLDDSGMPKDRFSAEMPDATLATLKIQPSEPRDSAVYFCASGLVLAKGPDTQYFGPGTRLTVL.

The chain couples TRBV7-2 to TRBJ2-5, with 13 bases matching TRBD2. The end of the DNA is better explained by TRBJ2-7, so the J call may be wrong. The CDR3 has 17 amino acids. CDR1 and CDR2 from the germline V gene are SGHTA and FQGNSA. This CDR3 reads CASSLVGLAGVLNEQYF. In nucleotides, the CDR3 is TGTGCCAGCAGCTTAGTCGGACTAGCGGGAGTTTTGAACGAGCAGTACTTC.

The genes are TRBV30 and TRBJ2-7; TRBD1 might be the D (5 bases). Germline V gene sequence: CDR1 GTSNPN, CDR2 SVGIG (reference sequence). V shed 0 bases and J shed 6 bases, with 12 bases lying between them. The CDR3 runs to 13 residues. The CDR3 is CAWSVVGAREQYF. CDR3 sequence (DNA): TGTGCCTGGAGTGTGGTAGGGGCCCGCGAGCAGTACTTC.

The chain employs TRBV30 and TRBJ2-5; 7 nucleotides align to TRBD1. The J call may be mistaken, given a closer DNA end match to TRBJ2-7. Germline CDR1 GTSNPN, CDR2 SVGIG (reference sequence). The length of the CDR3 is 14 residues. CDR3 bases: TGTGCCTGGAGTGTCCGATCCCAGGGGGTCGAGCAGTACTTC. Its translation is CAWSVRSQGVEQYF.

This clone was counted only a few times. The chain carries TRBV29-1 and TRBJ2-3; unclear D gene. This CDR3 is 15 amino acids long. V was cut by 1 base and J by 4 bases, with 15 bases left in between. Germline-derived CDR1 and CDR2 are SQVTM and ANQGSEA. The CDR3 DNA sequence: TGCAGCGTTGAAGGACACTCAACCGTCGCAGATACGCAGTATTTT. Translation: CSVEGHSTVADTQYF.

This clone was found a few times. CDR3 sequence: CASSPRGTGELFF. The CDR3 DNA sequence: TGTGCCAGCAGTCCTAGGGGCACCGGGGAGCTGTTTTTT. The V and J genes are TRBV6-5 and TRBJ2-2, with a weak D call TRBD1 (5 bases). CDR3 length: 13 residues. V was clipped by 5 bases and J by 4 bases, with 8 bases between them. Germline V gene sequence: CDR1 MNHEY, CDR2 SVGAGI.

The V and J genes are TRBV12-1 and TRBJ2-2; TRBD2, the table's D call, was not compared with the DNA. TRBV12-1 is described as a pseudogene. This CDR3 region has 15 residues. The CDR3 sequence: CASSIGLVGAGELFF. DNA for the CDR3: TGTGCCAGCAGCATAGGACTAGTAGGGGCCGGGGAGCTGTTTTTT.

V and J are TRBV4-3 and TRBJ2-1, with a tentative D call TRBD2 (5 bases). V was trimmed by 1 base and J by 4 bases, leaving 11 bases between them. This CDR3 contains 15 residues. Germline-derived CDR1 and CDR2 are LGHNA and YSLEER. CDR3 protein: CASSQASWEYNEQFF. CDR3 in DNA: TGCGCCAGCAGCCAAGCCTCTTGGGAGTACAATGAGCAGTTCTTC.

The V and J genes are TRBV25-1 and TRBJ2-6; TRBD1 aligns across 8 bases. This CDR3 spans 17 amino acids. Germline-derived CDR1 and CDR2 are MGHDK and SYGVNS. The V and J ends lost 5 bases and 0 bases, in that order; junction bases with no gene match: 6. The CDR3 spells CASSPGGAPSGANVLTF. The CDR3 DNA reads as TGTGCCAGCAGTCCAGGGGGCGCCCCCTCTGGGGCCAACGTCCTGACTTTC. Based on the CDR3 plus reference TRBV25-1 and TRBJ2-6, the full variable domain is EADIYQTPRYLVIGTGKKITLECSQTMGHDKMYWYQQDPGMELHLIHYSYGVNSTEKGDLSSESTVSRIRTEHFPLTLESARPSHTSQYLCASSPGGAPSGANVLTFGAGSRLTVL.

This rearrangement joins TRBV5-1 to TRBJ2-5, with D tentatively TRBD1 (6 bases). V lost 2 bases to trimming and J lost 3 bases, with 8 bases between them. The CDR3 sequence is 13 residues long. Germline V gene sequence: CDR1 SGHRS, CDR2 YFSETQ. CDR3 DNA sequence: TGCGCCAGCAGCTTCGACAGGAAAGAGACCCAGTACTTC. This sequence encodes CASSFDRKETQYF. The complete variable domain, with remaining parts taken from reference TRBV5-1 and TRBJ2-5, reads KAGVTQTPRYLIKTRGQQVTLSCSPISGHRSVSWYQQTPGQGLQFLFEYFSETQRNKGNFPGRFSGRQFSNSRSEMNVSTLELGDSALYLCASSFDRKETQYFGPGTRLLVL.

The V call is TRBV4-1, the J call TRBJ1-5; D is ambiguous. The CDR3 contains 17 residues. Germline lookup yields CDR1 MGHRA and CDR2 YSYEKL. V gave up 4 bases and J gave up 0 bases, with 16 bases separating them. DNA of the CDR3: TGCGCCAGCAGCCGACGACGGAGTCCTTATAGCAATCAGCCCCAGCATTTT. As protein: CASSRRRSPYSNQPQHF.

The J gene is TRBJ1-5, the V gene TRBV23-1; 8 positions match TRBD1. TRBV23-1 qualifies as an ORF whose function is uncertain. This CDR3 spans 21 amino acids. V gave up 9 bases and J gave up 0 bases; unmatched junction bases: 25. Here the CDR3 reads CASEYRGRGPLRAHSNQPQHF. CDR3 sequence (DNA): TGCGCCAGTGAGTACAGGGGGAGGGGCCCATTGAGGGCCCATAGCAATCAGCCCCAGCATTTT.

The chain employs TRBV7-2 and TRBJ1-1, with D possibly being TRBD1 (5 bases). Germline-derived CDR1 and CDR2 are SGHTA and FQGNSA. The CDR3 is made up of 14 amino acids. Trimming cost V 2 bases and J 3 bases, with 10 bases left between them. This CDR3 reads CASSLRGGDTEAFF. CDR3 DNA sequence: TGTGCCAGCAGCTTAAGAGGAGGGGACACTGAAGCTTTCTTT.

The gene calls are TRBV13 and TRBJ2-7; 12 bases line up with TRBD1. CDR1 is PRHDT and CDR2 is FYEKMQ in the germline V gene (reference sequence). CDR3 size: 16 residues. Unmatched junction bases numbered 9, after V lost 3 bases and J lost 6 bases. In nucleotides, the CDR3 is TGTGCCAGCAGCTTCCTTCCCGGGACAGGGGGCAGCGAGCAGTACTTC. It translates to CASSFLPGTGGSEQYF. Supplemented by reference TRBV13 and TRBJ2-7, the full variable domain reads AAGVIQSPRHLIKEKRETATLKCYPIPRHDTVYWYQQGPGQDPQFLISFYEKMQSDKGSIPDRFSAQQFSDYHSELNMSSLELGDSALYFCASSFLPGTGGSEQYFGPGTRLTVT.

V usage is TRBV2 and J usage is TRBJ2-2; the match to TRBD2 covers 8 bases. V gave up 6 bases and J gave up 5 bases; unmatched junction bases: 8. CDR1 SNHLY and CDR2 FYNNEI come from the germline V gene. This CDR3 is built from 15 residues. The CDR3 loop is CASRPSGGRTGELFF. The CDR3 bases are TGTGCCAGCAGGCCCAGCGGGGGCCGAACCGGGGAGCTGTTTTTT. Complete variable domain (other parts from reference TRBV2 and TRBJ2-2): EPEVTQTPSHQVTQMGQEVILRCVPISNHLYFYWYRQILGQKVEFLVSFYNNEISEKSEIFDDQFSVERPDGSNFTLKIRSTKLEDSAMYFCASRPSGGRTGELFFGEGSRLTVL.

The gene calls are TRBV6-6 and TRBJ1-2; weak D call: TRBD1 (5 bases). Germline V CDR1 and CDR2: MNHNY, SVGAGI (reference sequence). The CDR3 runs to 15 residues. Trimming shortened V by 0 bases and J by 8 bases, and 16 bases separated the two germline ends. The CDR3 region is CASSYSPGRGDGYTF. The CDR3 DNA reads as TGTGCCAGCAGTTACTCCCCAGGGAGGGGAGACGGCTACACCTTC.

The chain employs TRBV19 and TRBJ2-3, with D possibly TRBD2 on 6 matching bases. In germline, CDR1 is LNHDA, CDR2 SQIVND (reference sequence). The CDR3 runs to 15 residues. V lost 2 bases and J 4 bases, leaving 13 bases between the germline ends. CDR3: CASSITGSPADTQYF. Written as DNA, the CDR3 is TGTGCCAGTAGTATAACCGGGAGCCCCGCAGATACGCAGTATTTT.

The rearrangement links TRBV21-1 to TRBJ2-2; the D call TRBD2 from the table was never checked on the DNA. TRBV21-1 is an annotated pseudogene. The CDR3 spans 17 residues. CDR3 residues: CASSKVRSGMSTGELFF. The CDR3 DNA reads as TGTGCCAGCAGCAAAGTACGTAGCGGGATGAGCACCGGGGAGCTGTTTTTT.

The chain joins TRBV30 to TRBJ1-1; 7 bases are shared with TRBD1. Germline CDR1 and CDR2: GTSNPN and SVGIG (reference sequence). The CDR3 consists of 14 residues. V shed 5 bases, J shed 0 bases, and the junction held 6 bases outside the gene matches. DNA of the CDR3: TGTGCCTGGGTACAGGGGACCCTGAACACTGAAGCTTTCTTT. Protein sequence: CAWVQGTLNTEAFF. The complete variable domain, with remaining parts taken from reference TRBV30 and TRBJ1-1, reads SQTIHQWPATLVQPVGSPLSLECTVEGTSNPNLYWYRQAAGRGLQLLFYSVGIGQISSEVPQNLSASRPQDRQFILSSKKLLLSDSGFYLCAWVQGTLNTEAFFGQGTRLTVV.

This chain links TRBV4-2 with TRBJ2-1, with 11 bases fitting TRBD2. J gave up 2 bases and V 3 bases, and 6 bases lay outside the gene matches. Germline assignment: CDR1 LGHNA and CDR2 YNFKEQ. This CDR3 contains 17 residues. The CDR3 region is CASSHARTSGPYNEQFF. DNA of the CDR3: TGTGCCAGCAGCCATGCCCGGACTAGCGGGCCCTACAATGAGCAGTTCTTC.

The V call is TRBV2, the J call TRBJ2-5; D gene unclear. Germline CDR1 is SNHLY and CDR2 is FYNNEI. CDR3 length: 12 residues. V shed 6 bases and J shed 2 bases, with 7 bases lying between them. The CDR3 nucleotides are TGTGCCAGCAGGCGGCAGCAAGAGACCCAGTACTTC. This encodes CASRRQQETQYF.

The chain joins TRBV5-4 to TRBJ2-5, with TRBD2 identical over 9 bases. Germline trimming cut 4 bases from V and 5 bases from J; bases unmatched to any gene: 6. Germline-derived CDR1 and CDR2 are SGHNT and YYREEE (reference sequence). This CDR3 has 14 amino acids. The CDR3 nucleotides read TGTGCCAGCAGCCCAGCGGGGGGAAGTGAGACCCAGTACTTC. Translated: CASSPAGGSETQYF.

The genes are TRBV7-2 and TRBJ2-3, with TRBD1 matching 8 bases. Germline loops: CDR1 SGHTA, CDR2 FQGNSA. CDR3 length equals 16 residues. With 2 bases clipped from V and 5 bases from J, the junction kept 9 bases outside the gene matches. This CDR3 is CASSLTGGAGVDTQYF. CDR3 nucleotide sequence: TGTGCCAGCAGCTTAACAGGGGGAGCAGGGGTAGATACGCAGTATTTT.

The CDR3 loop reads CASGTGGNQPQHF. In nucleotides, the CDR3 is TGCGCCAGCGGGACAGGGGGCAATCAGCCCCAGCATTTT. The chain couples TRBV10-1 to TRBJ1-5; 10 bases line up with TRBD1. The V and J ends lost 8 bases and 2 bases, in that order; junction bases with no gene match: 0. CDR3 length: 13 amino acids. Germline CDR1 and CDR2: WNHNN and SYGVQD (reference sequence).

For the CDR3, the DNA is TGTGCCTCCCGGACTAGCGGAATAGAGCAGTTCACAGATACGCAGTATTTT. It is translated as CASRTSGIEQFTDTQYF. The chain is built from TRBV10-3 and TRBJ2-3; 10 positions agree with TRBD2. Germline CDR1 is ENHRY and CDR2 is SYGVKD. V gave up 11 bases and J gave up 2 bases; unmatched junction bases: 16. This CDR3 is 17 amino acids long.